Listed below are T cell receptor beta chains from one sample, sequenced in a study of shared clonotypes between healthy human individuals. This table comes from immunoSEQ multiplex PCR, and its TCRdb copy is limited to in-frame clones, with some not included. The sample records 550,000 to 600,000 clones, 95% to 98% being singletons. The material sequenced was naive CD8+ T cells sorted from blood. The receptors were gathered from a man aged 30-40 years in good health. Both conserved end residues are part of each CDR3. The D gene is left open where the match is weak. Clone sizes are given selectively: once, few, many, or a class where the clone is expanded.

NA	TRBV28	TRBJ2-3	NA	TGTGCCAGCAGTATGATGAACAACCCACGCCGAGATACGCAGTATTTT	CASSMMNNPRRDTQYF
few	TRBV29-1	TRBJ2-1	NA	TGCAGCGTTGACGTCGGAGGGTGGGATGAGCAGTTCTTC	CSVDVGGWDEQFF
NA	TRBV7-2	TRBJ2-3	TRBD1	TGTGCCAGCAGCTCACCGGGACAGGGATCGCAGTATTTT	CASSSPGQGSQYF
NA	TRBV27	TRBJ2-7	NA	TGTGCCAGCAGTTGGAACAGGATGCACTACGAGCAGTACTTC	CASSWNRMHYEQYF
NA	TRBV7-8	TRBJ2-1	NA	TGTGCCAGCAGCTTTGTGGGGGCGGACAATGAGCAGTTCTTC	CASSFVGADNEQFF
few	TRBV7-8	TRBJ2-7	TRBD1	TGTGCCAGCAGCTTGCGGACAGGGATCAAGTACGAGCAGTACTTC	CASSLRTGIKYEQYF
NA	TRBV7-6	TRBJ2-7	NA	TGTGCCAGCAGCTTAGCCGACGAGCTGTCCTACGAGCAGTACTTC	CASSLADELSYEQYF
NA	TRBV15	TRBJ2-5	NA	TGTGCCACCAGTTTGGCCCGACAGGAGACCCAGTACTTC	CATSLARQETQYF
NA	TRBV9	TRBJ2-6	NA	TGTGCCAGCAGCGTAAATCCGAGGGTCTCTGGGGCCAACGTCCTGACTTTC	CASSVNPRVSGANVLTF
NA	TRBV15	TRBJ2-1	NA	TGTGCCACCAGCAGCGGTCGACAGTACAATGAGCAGTTCTTC	CATSSGRQYNEQFF